These 6 T cell receptor beta chains originate from one sample sequenced in a study of human T cells and chemical hapten exposure. TCRdb independently ran MiXCR on the RACE reads; one entry per CDR3 protein. The sample lists 55,000 to 75,000 distinct CDR3 sequences; 9.5% to 15% were seen once. As to time point: patch test 3, about 24 weeks after DPC sensitization. Indicated treatment: therapeutic diphenylcyclopropenone sensitization with weekly scalp DPC. The material was whole blood, obtained in connection with sensitization to the hapten diphenylcyclopropenone (DPC). Receptors were obtained from a man between 25 and 39 years old with alopecia areata. Some clones in this sample may be carry-over from other donors' samples.

J is TRBJ2-6 and V is TRBV3-1, with D perhaps TRBD2 (5 bases). CDR3 length equals 15 residues. The germline V and J ends were trimmed by 4 bases and 3 bases, with 10 bases remaining between them. Germline CDR1 and CDR2: LGHDT and YNNKEL (reference sequence). As DNA, the CDR3 is TGTGCCAGCAGCCTCCTGGGAGTTGGGGCCAACGTCCTGACTTTC. It specifies CASSLLGVGANVLTF.

V and J are TRBV28 and TRBJ1-2; D not certain. Germline CDR1 is MDHEN and CDR2 is SYDVKM. The CDR3 length is 15 residues. V was cut by 2 bases and J by 4 bases, with 14 bases left in between. CDR3 in amino acids: CASSLHPQQVYGYTF. The CDR3 region has the DNA TGTGCCAGCAGTTTACACCCCCAGCAGGTCTATGGCTACACCTTC.

This clonotype came up many times. The rearrangement joins TRBV7-2 to TRBJ1-1; D is unclear. The germline CDR1 and CDR2 sequences are SGHTA and FQGNSA. This CDR3 region has 15 residues. V lost 2 bases, J lost 2 bases, and 12 bases lay in between. CDR3 residues: CASSLLAGSNTEAFF. The CDR3 nucleotides are TGTGCCAGCAGCTTATTGGCGGGCAGCAACACTGAAGCTTTCTTT.

This clonotype was recorded at least ten times. The chain has TRBV7-8 and TRBJ2-7, with no clear D. The CDR3 extends over 14 amino acids. Per germline, CDR1 SGHVS and CDR2 FQNEAQ. V was clipped by 0 bases and J by 3 bases, with 9 bases between them. The CDR3, as DNA: TGTGCCAGCAGCTTAGCGGCAGGATTCTACGAGCAGTACTTC. This gives the protein CASSLAAGFYEQYF.

The chain couples TRBV6-6 to TRBJ2-7, with 9 bases lining up with TRBD1. The V gene's germline CDR1 is MNHNY and CDR2 SVGAGI (reference sequence). Germline trimming cut 8 bases from V and 5 bases from J; bases unmatched to any gene: 10. The CDR3 covers 14 residues. CDR3 coding DNA: TGTGCCAGCGGAACGGGACAGGGTTGGAACGAGCAGTACTTC. Protein sequence: CASGTGQGWNEQYF.

The V call is TRBV9, the J call TRBJ2-7; TRBD1 might be the D (6 bases). This CDR3 spans 17 amino acids. Germline lookup yields CDR1 SGDLS and CDR2 YYNGEE. Trimming took off 0 bases at V and 2 bases at J, with 18 bases between the two ends. CDR3 region: CASSVEEGPQGPYEQYF. The CDR3 DNA reads as TGTGCCAGCAGCGTAGAAGAGGGTCCACAGGGACCCTACGAGCAGTACTTC. The full variable domain, completed using reference TRBV9 and TRBJ2-7, is DSGVTQTPKHLITATGQRVTLRCSPRSGDLSVYWYQQSLDQGLQFLIQYYNGEERAKGNILERFSAQQFPDLHSELNLSSLELGDSALYFCASSVEEGPQGPYEQYFGPGTRLTVT.